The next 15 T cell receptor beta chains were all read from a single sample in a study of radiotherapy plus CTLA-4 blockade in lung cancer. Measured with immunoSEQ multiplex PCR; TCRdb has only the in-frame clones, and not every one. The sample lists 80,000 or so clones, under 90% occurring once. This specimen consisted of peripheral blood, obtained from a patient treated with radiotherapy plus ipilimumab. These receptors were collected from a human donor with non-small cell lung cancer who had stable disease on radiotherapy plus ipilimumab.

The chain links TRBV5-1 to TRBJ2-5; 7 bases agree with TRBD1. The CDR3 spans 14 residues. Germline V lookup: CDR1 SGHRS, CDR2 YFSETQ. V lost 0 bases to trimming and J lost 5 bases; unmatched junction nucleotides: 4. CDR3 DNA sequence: TGCGCCAGCAGCTTGGTAGGGGGCTGGGAGACCCAGTACTTC. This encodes CASSLVGGWETQYF.

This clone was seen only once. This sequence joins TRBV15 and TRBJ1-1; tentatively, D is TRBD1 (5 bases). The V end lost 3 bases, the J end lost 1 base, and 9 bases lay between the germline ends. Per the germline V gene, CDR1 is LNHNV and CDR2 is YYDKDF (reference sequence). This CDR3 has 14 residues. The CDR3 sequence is CATSRGGTNTEAFF. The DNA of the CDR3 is TGTGCCACCAGCAGGGGAGGGACGAACACTGAAGCTTTCTTT.

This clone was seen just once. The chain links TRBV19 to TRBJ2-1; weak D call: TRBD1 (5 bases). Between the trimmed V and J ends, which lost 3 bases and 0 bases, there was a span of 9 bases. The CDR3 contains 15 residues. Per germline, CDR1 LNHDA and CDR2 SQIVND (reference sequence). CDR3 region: CASSIKGDSYNEQFF. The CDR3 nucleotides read TGTGCCAGTAGTATTAAAGGGGACTCCTACAATGAGCAGTTCTTC.

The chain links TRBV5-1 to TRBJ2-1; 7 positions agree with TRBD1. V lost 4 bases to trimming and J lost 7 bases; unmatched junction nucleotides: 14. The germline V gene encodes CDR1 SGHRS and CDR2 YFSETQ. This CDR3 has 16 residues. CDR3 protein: CASSPTGRRDPNEQFF. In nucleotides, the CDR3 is TGCGCCAGCAGCCCGACAGGGCGCAGGGATCCTAATGAGCAGTTCTTC.

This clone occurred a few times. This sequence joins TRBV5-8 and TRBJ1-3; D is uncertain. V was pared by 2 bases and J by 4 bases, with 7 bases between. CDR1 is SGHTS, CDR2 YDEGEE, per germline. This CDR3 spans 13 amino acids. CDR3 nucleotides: TGTGCCAGCAGCTTCCGAGGGGGAAACACCATATATTTT. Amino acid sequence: CASSFRGGNTIYF.

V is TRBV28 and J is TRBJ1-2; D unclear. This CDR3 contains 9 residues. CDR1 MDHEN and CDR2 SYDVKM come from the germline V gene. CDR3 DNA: TGTACCACCCAGGAGGGCTACACCTTC. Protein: CTTQEGYTF.

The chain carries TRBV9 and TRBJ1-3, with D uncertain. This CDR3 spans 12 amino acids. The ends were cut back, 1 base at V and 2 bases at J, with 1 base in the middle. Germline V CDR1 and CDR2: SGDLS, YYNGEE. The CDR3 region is CASSVPGNTIYF. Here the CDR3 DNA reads TGTGCCAGCAGCGTACCTGGAAACACCATATATTTT.

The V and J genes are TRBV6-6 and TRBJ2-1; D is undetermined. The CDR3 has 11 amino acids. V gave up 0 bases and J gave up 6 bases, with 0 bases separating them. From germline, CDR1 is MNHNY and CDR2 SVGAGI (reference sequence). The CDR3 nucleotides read TGTGCCAGCAGTTACTCCAATGAGCAGTTCTTC. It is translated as CASSYSNEQFF.

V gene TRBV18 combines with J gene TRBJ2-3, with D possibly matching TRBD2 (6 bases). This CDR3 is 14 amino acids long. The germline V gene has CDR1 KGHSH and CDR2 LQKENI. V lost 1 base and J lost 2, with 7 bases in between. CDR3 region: CASSPRRDTDTQYF. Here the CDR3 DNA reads TGTGCCAGCTCACCACGGAGGGACACAGATACGCAGTATTTT.

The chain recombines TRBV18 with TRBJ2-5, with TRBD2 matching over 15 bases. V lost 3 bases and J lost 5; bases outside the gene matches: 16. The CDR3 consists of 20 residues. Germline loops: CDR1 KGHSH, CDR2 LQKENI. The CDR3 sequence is CASSPLPRTSGRAVFETQYF. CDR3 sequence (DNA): TGTGCCAGCTCACCTCTTCCCAGGACTAGCGGGAGGGCCGTATTTGAGACCCAGTACTTC. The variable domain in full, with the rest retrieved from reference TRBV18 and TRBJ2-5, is NAGVMQNPRHLVRRRGQEARLRCSPMKGHSHVYWYRQLPEEGLKFMVYLQKENIIDESGMPKERFSAEFPKEGPSILRIQQVVRGDSAAYFCASSPLPRTSGRAVFETQYFGPGTRLLVL.

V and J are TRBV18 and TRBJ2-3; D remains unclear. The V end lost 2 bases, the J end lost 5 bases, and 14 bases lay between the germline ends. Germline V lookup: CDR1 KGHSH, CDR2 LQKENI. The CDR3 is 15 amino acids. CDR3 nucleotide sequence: TGTGCCAGCTCACCAGATGGCAGCGCCCTAGATACGCAGTATTTT. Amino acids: CASSPDGSALDTQYF.

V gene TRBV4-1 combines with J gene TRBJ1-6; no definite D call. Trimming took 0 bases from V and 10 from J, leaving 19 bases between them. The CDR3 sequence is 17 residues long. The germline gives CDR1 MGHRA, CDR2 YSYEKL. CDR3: CASSQDPPRFLLSPLHF. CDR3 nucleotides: TGCGCCAGCAGCCAAGATCCCCCACGGTTTCTTTTATCACCCCTCCACTTT.

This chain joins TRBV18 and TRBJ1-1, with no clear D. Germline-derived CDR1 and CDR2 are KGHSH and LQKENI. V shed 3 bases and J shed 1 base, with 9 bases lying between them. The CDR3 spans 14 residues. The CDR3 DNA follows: TGTGCCAGCTCACCCTTGGCAGAGAACACTGAAGCTTTCTTT. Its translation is CASSPLAENTEAFF.

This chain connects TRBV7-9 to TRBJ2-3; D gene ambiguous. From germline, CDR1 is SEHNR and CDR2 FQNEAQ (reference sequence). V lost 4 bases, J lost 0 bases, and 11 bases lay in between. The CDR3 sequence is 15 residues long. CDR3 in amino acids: CASSSFLGSTDTQYF. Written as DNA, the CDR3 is TGTGCCAGCAGCTCGTTCCTAGGAAGCACAGATACGCAGTATTTT.

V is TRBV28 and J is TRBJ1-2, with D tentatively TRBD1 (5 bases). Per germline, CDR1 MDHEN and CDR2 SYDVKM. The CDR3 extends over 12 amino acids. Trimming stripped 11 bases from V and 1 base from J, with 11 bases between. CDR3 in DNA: TGTGCCCACCAGGGAGGTAACTATGGCTACACCTTC. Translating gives CAHQGGNYGYTF.